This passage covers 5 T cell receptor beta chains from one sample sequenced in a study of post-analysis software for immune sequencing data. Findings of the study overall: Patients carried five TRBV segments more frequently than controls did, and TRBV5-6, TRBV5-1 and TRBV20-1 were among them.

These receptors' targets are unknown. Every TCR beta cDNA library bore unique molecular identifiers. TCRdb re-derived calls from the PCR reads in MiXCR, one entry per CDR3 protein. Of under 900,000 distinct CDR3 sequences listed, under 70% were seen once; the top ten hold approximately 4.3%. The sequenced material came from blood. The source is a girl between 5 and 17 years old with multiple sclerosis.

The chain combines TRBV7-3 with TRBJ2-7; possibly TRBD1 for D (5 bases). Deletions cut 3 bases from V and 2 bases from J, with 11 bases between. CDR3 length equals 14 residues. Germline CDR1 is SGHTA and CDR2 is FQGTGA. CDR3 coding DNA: TGTGCCAGCAGCTTCTCCAGGGATACCTACGAGCAGTACTTC. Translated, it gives CASSFSRDTYEQYF.

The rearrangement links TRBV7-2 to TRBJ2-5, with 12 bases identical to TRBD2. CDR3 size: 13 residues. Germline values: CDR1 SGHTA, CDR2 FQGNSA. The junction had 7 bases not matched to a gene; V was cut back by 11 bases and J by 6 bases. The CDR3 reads CAEGLAGGKTQYF. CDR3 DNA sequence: TGTGCCGAGGGGCTAGCGGGAGGGAAGACCCAGTACTTC.

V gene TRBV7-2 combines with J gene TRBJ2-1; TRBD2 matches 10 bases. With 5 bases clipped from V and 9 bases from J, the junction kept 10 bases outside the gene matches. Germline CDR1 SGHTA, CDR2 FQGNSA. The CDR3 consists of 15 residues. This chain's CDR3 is CASSPGAGGLGEQFF. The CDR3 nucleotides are TGTGCCAGCAGCCCAGGAGCGGGAGGGCTCGGTGAGCAGTTCTTC.

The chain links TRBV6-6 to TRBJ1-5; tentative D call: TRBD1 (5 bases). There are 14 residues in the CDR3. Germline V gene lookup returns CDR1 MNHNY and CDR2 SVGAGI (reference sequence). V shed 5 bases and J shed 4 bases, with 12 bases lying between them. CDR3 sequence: CASSIQGGNQPQHF. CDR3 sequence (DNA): TGTGCCAGCAGTATCCAGGGTGGGAATCAGCCCCAGCATTTT.

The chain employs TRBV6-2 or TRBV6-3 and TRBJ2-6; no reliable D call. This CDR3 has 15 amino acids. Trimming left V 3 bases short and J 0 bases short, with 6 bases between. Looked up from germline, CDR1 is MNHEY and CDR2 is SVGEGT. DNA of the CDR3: TGTGCCAGCAGTTATAAAGTCTCTGGGGCCAACGTCCTGACTTTC. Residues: CASSYKVSGANVLTF.